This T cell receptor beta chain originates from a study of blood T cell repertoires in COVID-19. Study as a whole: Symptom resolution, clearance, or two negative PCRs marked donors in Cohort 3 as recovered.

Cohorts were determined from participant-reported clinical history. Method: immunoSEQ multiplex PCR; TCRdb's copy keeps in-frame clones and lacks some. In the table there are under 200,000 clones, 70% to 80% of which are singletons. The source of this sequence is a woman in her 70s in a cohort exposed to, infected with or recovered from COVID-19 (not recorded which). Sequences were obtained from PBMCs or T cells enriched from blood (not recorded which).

The CDR3 region is CASSSTGTVNQPQHF. The CDR3 bases are TGTGCCAGCAGCAGCACCGGGACAGTGAATCAGCCCCAGCATTTT. The V and J genes are TRBV7-2 and TRBJ1-5; 7 nucleotides line up with TRBD1. V gave up 5 bases and J gave up 4 bases; unmatched junction bases: 8. The CDR3 length is 15 residues. Germline loops: CDR1 SGHTA, CDR2 FQGNSA. Supplemented by reference TRBV7-2 and TRBJ1-5, the full variable domain reads GAGVSQSPSNKVTEKGKDVELRCDPISGHTALYWYRQSLGQGLEFLIYFQGNSAPDKSGLPSDRFSAERTGGSVSTLTIQRTQQEDSAVYLCASSSTGTVNQPQHFGDGTRLSIL.